Each of the 8 T cell receptor beta chains below was sequenced from the same sample in a study of blood T cell repertoires in COVID-19. The method was immunoSEQ multiplex PCR; TCRdb's version includes in-frame clones alone and lacks a portion of them. The sample has about 180,000 clones, around three quarters seen once. Input material: peripheral blood. The receptor set was obtained from a man between 70 and 80 years old with active or convalescent COVID-19.

The chain combines TRBV9 with TRBJ2-5, with 9 nucleotides matching TRBD2. Germline assignment: CDR1 SGDLS and CDR2 YYNGEE. With 2 bases clipped from V and 4 bases from J, the junction kept 6 bases outside the gene matches. The CDR3 length is 15 residues. The CDR3 coding sequence is TGTGCCAGCAGCGTTTCGAGCGGGGGGACAGAGACCCAGTACTTC. Protein product: CASSVSSGGTETQYF.

This clone was seen many times. The genes are TRBV15 and TRBJ2-7; tentative D call: TRBD1 (5 bases). The CDR3 has 14 residues. The ends were cut back, 0 bases at V and 3 bases at J, with 9 bases in the middle. The germline gives CDR1 LNHNV, CDR2 YYDKDF (reference sequence). Here the CDR3 DNA reads TGTGCCACCAGCAGAGATTGGCAGGGCTACGAGCAGTACTTC. This sequence encodes CATSRDWQGYEQYF. The full variable domain, completed using reference TRBV15 and TRBJ2-7, is DAMVIQNPRYQVTQFGKPVTLSCSQTLNHNVMYWYQQKSSQAPKLLFHYYDKDFNNEADTPDNFQSRRPNTSFCFLDIRSPGLGDTAMYLCATSRDWQGYEQYFGPGTRLTVT.

This sequence joins TRBV7-6 and TRBJ2-5, with TRBD1 matching over 8 bases. Looked up from germline, CDR1 is SGHVS and CDR2 is FNYEAQ. V dropped 5 bases and J dropped 5; count of bases not matched to a gene: 7. CDR3 size: 14 residues. DNA of the CDR3: TGTGCCAGCAGCCCGCAGGGGGCCTCGGAGACCCAGTACTTC. This translates into CASSPQGASETQYF. The whole variable domain, filled in from reference TRBV7-6 and TRBJ2-5, reads GAGVSQSPRYKVTKRGQDVALRCDPISGHVSLYWYRQALGQGPEFLTYFNYEAQQDKSGLPNDRFSAERPEGSISTLTIQRTEQRDSAMYRCASSPQGASETQYFGPGTRLLVL.

The J gene is TRBJ1-2, the V gene TRBV29-1; 8 bases are shared with TRBD1. This CDR3 spans 12 amino acids. Germline V CDR1 and CDR2: SQVTM, ANQGSEA. V was clipped by 6 bases and J by 6 bases; unmatched bases: 6. The CDR3 sequence: CSVNQGADGYTF. The CDR3 DNA follows: TGCAGCGTAAACCAGGGGGCGGATGGCTACACCTTC.

The chain combines TRBV7-3 with TRBJ2-1; a possible D gene is TRBD2 (6 bases). The CDR3 is made up of 16 amino acids. The V and J ends lost 5 bases and 0 bases respectively, with 14 bases between them. Germline lookup yields CDR1 SGHTA and CDR2 FQGTGA. CDR3 bases: TGTGCCAGCAGCCCATCGGGGACTCGCTCCTACAATGAGCAGTTCTTC. Translating gives CASSPSGTRSYNEQFF.

V and J are TRBV28 and TRBJ1-6, with 8 bases identical to TRBD1. The CDR3 loop spans 12 amino acids. The germline V gene encodes CDR1 MDHEN and CDR2 SYDVKM. Germline trimming cut 8 bases from V and 7 bases from J; bases unmatched to any gene: 1. CDR3: CASGQGNSPLHF. CDR3 DNA sequence: TGTGCCAGCGGACAGGGCAATTCACCCCTCCACTTT.

The gene calls are TRBV11-2 and TRBJ1-3; D unresolved. CDR1 SGHAT and CDR2 FQNNGV come from the germline V gene. The CDR3 is made up of 17 amino acids. Trimming took off 2 bases at V and 2 bases at J, with 16 bases between the two ends. For the CDR3, the DNA is TGTGCCAGCAGCTTAAATTCCCGCGGGATGCCTGGAAACACCATATATTTT. Protein sequence: CASSLNSRGMPGNTIYF.

The table lists this clone with a few counts. V usage is TRBV6-5 and J usage is TRBJ2-1; TRBD1 matches 7 bases. Germline lookup yields CDR1 MNHEY and CDR2 SVGAGI. The CDR3 extends over 13 amino acids. J was trimmed by 14 bases and V by 5 bases; bases with no gene match: 12. CDR3 protein: CASSKNDREGEFF. CDR3 coding DNA: TGTGCCAGCAGTAAGAATGACAGGGAAGGGGAGTTCTTC.